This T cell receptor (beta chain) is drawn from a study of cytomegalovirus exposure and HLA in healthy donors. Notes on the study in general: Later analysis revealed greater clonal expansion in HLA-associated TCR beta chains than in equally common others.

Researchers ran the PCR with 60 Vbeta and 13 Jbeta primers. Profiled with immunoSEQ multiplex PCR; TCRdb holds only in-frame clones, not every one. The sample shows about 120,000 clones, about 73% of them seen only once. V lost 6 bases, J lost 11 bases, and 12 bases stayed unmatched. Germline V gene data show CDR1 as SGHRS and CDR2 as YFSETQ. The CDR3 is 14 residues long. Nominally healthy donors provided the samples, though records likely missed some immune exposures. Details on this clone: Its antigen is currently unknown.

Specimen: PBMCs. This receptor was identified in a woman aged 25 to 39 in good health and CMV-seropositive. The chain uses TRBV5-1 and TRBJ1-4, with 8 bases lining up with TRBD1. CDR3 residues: CASKLGQETSKLFF. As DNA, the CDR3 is TGCGCCAGCAAGTTGGGACAGGAGACCTCTAAACTGTTTTTT.